This is a list of T cell receptor beta chains from one sample in a study of shared clonotypes between healthy human individuals. This table comes from immunoSEQ multiplex PCR, and its TCRdb copy is limited to in-frame clones, with some not included. The sample carries 800,000 to 1,200,000 clones, 78% recorded once. The sample comprised memory CD4+ T cells from PBMCs. These receptors came from a man aged 18 to 29 in good health. Some clones in this sample may be carry-over from other donors' samples. The CDR3 runs from the conserved cysteine through the conserved F or W. Fields, in order: CDR3 length, clone size, D gene, V gene, J gene, CDR3 protein, CDR3 DNA. D genes are given only for firm matches. Part of the rows lack a size; the others show once, few, many or a class for expanded clones.

13	once	NA	TRBV7-6	TRBJ1-4	CASSLAGPEKLFF	TGTGCCAGCAGCTTAGCGGGGCCCGAAAAACTGTTTTTT
13	NA	NA	TRBV5-1	TRBJ2-7	CASKPGLTYEQYF	TGCGCCAGCAAACCAGGGCTAACCTACGAGCAGTACTTC
14	NA	TRBD1	TRBV6-4	TRBJ1-2	CASSPGTGPYGYTF	TGTGCCAGCAGTCCCGGGACAGGCCCATATGGCTACACCTTC
15	NA	NA	TRBV10-3	TRBJ1-4	CAISDQGGFNEKLFF	TGTGCCATCAGTGACCAGGGAGGGTTTAATGAAAAACTGTTTTTT
14	NA	NA	TRBV11-3	TRBJ1-5	CASSLGGGNQPQHF	TGTGCCAGCAGCTTAGGGGGTGGCAATCAGCCCCAGCATTTT
14	NA	NA	TRBV7-2	TRBJ1-4	CASSPLEFNEKLFF	TGTGCCAGCAGCCCCCTCGAGTTTAATGAAAAACTGTTTTTT
14	NA	NA	TRBV5-1	TRBJ1-1	CASSRGTPNTEAFF	TGCGCCAGCAGCCGCGGGACACCGAACACTGAAGCTTTCTTT
15	NA	NA	TRBV28	TRBJ1-2	CASLGQVPGSYGYTF	TGTGCCAGTCTCGGTCAGGTGCCGGGGAGCTATGGCTACACCTTC
14	NA	NA	TRBV18	TRBJ2-1	CASRGQYSYNEQFF	TGTGCCAGCCGGGGACAATACTCCTACAATGAGCAGTTCTTC
14	NA	NA	TRBV28	TRBJ1-4	CASRQTGRVGKLFF	TGTGCCAGCAGGCAGACAGGCCGAGTTGGAAAACTGTTTTTT
15	NA	TRBD2	TRBV11-1	TRBJ2-7	CASSLTSGNQAKQYF	TGTGCCAGCAGCTTGACTAGCGGGAATCAAGCAAAGCAGTACTTC
21	NA	TRBD2	TRBV9	TRBJ2-3	CASSVGGTSGRMGRQTDTQYF	TGTGCCAGCAGCGTAGGGGGGACTAGCGGGAGGATGGGCCGACAGACAGATACGCAGTATTTT
13	few	NA	TRBV5-1	TRBJ2-7	CASSFGQRQEQYF	TGCGCCAGCAGCTTCGGACAGCGCCAGGAGCAGTACTTC
15	few	NA	TRBV7-2	TRBJ1-2	CASSPQTGVGYGYTF	TGTGCCAGCAGCCCGCAAACGGGGGTTGGCTATGGCTACACCTTC
12	NA	NA	TRBV7-6	TRBJ2-7	CASSVTGSEQYF	TGTGCCAGCAGCGTCACGGGATCCGAGCAGTACTTC
16	NA	TRBD1	TRBV14	TRBJ1-2	CASSQHRDSPNYGYTF	TGTGCCAGCAGCCAGCATCGGGACAGCCCTAACTATGGCTACACCTTC
15	NA	NA	TRBV29-1	TRBJ2-3	CSVMGHTTSTDTQYF	TGCAGCGTTATGGGACACACGACAAGCACAGATACGCAGTATTTT
16	once	TRBD2	TRBV7-9	TRBJ2-1	CASSIPELADYNEQFF	TGTGCCAGCAGCATACCGGAACTAGCGGACTACAATGAGCAGTTCTTC
14	NA	NA	TRBV5-1	TRBJ1-5	CASSLEATNQPQHF	TGCGCCAGCAGCTTGGAGGCAACTAATCAGCCCCAGCATTTT
15	NA	NA	TRBV28	TRBJ1-2	CASSPTERSGYGYTF	TGTGCCAGCAGTCCCACGGAGAGAAGCGGCTATGGCTACACCTTC
16	NA	NA	TRBV2	TRBJ2-3	CASSPAKGGGGDTQYF	TGTGCCAGCAGTCCCGCGAAGGGAGGGGGGGGAGATACGCAGTATTTT
11	NA	NA	TRBV6-5	TRBJ2-7	CASSDTYEQYF	TGTGCCAGCAGCGATACCTACGAGCAGTACTTC
13	once	NA	TRBV28	TRBJ2-5	CASTGWGEETQYF	TGTGCCAGCACCGGGTGGGGGGAAGAGACCCAGTACTTC
14	NA	NA	TRBV5-4	TRBJ2-5	CASSFTGIQETQYF	TGTGCCAGCAGCTTCACAGGGATACAAGAGACCCAGTACTTC